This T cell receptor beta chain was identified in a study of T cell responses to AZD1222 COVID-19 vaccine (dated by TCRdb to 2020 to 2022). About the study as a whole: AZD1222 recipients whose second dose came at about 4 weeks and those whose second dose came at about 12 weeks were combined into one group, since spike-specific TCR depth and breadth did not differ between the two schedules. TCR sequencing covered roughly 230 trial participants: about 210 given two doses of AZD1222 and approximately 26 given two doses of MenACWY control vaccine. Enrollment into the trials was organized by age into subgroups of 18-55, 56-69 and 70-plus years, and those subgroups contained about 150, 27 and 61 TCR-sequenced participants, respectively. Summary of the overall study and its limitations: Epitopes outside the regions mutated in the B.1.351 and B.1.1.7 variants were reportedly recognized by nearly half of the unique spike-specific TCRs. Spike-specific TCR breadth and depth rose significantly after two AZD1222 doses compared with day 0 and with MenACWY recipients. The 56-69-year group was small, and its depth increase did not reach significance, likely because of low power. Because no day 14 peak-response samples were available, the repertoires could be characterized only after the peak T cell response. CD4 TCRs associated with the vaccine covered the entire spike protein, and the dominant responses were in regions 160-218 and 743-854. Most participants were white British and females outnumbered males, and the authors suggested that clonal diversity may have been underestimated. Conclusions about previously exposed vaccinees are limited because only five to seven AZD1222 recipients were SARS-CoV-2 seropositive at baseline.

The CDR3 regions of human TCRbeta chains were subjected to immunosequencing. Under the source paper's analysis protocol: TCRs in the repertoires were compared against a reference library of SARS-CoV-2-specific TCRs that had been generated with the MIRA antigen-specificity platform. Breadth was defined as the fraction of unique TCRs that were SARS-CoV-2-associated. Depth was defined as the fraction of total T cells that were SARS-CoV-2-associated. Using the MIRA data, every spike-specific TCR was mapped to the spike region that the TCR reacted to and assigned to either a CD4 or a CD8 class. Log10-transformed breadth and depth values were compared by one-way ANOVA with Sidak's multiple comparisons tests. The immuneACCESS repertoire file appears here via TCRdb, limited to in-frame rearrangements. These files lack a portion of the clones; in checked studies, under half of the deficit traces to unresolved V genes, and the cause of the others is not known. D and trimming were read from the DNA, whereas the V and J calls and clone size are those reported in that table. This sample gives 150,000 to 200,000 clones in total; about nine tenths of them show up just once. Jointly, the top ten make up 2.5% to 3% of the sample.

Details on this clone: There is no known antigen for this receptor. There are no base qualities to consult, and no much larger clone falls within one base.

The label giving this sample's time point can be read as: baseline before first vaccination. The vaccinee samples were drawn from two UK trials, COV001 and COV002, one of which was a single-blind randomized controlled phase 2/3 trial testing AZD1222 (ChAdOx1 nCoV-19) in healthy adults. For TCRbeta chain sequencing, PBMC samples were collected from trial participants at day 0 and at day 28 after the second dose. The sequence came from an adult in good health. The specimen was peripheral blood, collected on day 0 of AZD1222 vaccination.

The CDR3 sequence is CASRSGQGGSYEQYF. The base sequence is TGTGCCAGCAGATCGGGACAGGGAGGCTCCTACGAGCAGTACTTC. The sequence is built from TRBV6-5 and TRBJ2-7; a stretch of 9 junction bases matches TRBD1. CDR1 and CDR2, per the germline V gene, are MNHEY and SVGAGI. V is pruned by 6 bases and J by 0 bases, leaving 6 bases of the junction without a gene match. From the cysteine through the phenylalanine, the CDR3 covers 15 amino acids. Only the CDR3 part of the read is kept: 45 bases, read in frame from the first base.